The present T cell receptor (beta chain) was sequenced within a study of blood T cell repertoires in COVID-19. In the study overall: Sources were T cells, B-cell-depleted T cells, or PBMCs; the material itself was cDNA or gDNA.

This clone was seen a handful of times. V was clipped by 5 bases and J by 4 bases, with 9 bases between them. This CDR3 is built from 13 residues. Germline loops: CDR1 SGHAT, CDR2 FQNNGV. In the authors' methods: Amplification of reference gene primers was used by the study to estimate nucleated cell counts. The assay was immunoSEQ multiplex PCR, and TCRdb's table has in-frame clones only and misses some. The V and J calls and clone size were taken over from that table, and D and trimming were inferred from the DNA. This table has 150,000 to 200,000 clones, over 80% appearing once. This clonotype was obtained from a woman in her forties or fifties with acute or convalescent COVID-19. The gene calls are TRBV11-2 and TRBJ1-3; D ambiguous. Source material: peripheral blood. Here the CDR3 reads CASSPLSGNTIYF. CDR3 in DNA: TGTGCCAGCAGCCCTCTATCCGGAAACACCATATATTTT.